Presented here are 22 T cell receptor beta chains from one specimen sequenced in a study of radiotherapy plus CTLA-4 blockade in lung cancer. TCRdb's copy holds only in-frame clones and misses some; the assay was immunoSEQ multiplex PCR. The sample consists of some 110,000 clones, about 90% of them appearing once. The sequencing used peripheral blood, collected from a patient treated with radiotherapy plus ipilimumab. The receptors come from a human donor with non-small cell lung cancer that progressed on radiotherapy plus ipilimumab.

The chain recombines TRBV13 with TRBJ2-5; D is unresolved. V gave up 5 bases and J gave up 1 base, with 17 bases separating them. The CDR3 consists of 16 residues. The germline gives CDR1 PRHDT, CDR2 FYEKMQ (reference sequence). CDR3 sequence (DNA): TGTGCCAGCAGCACCCGCGGCCCCAGGCCCCAAGAGACCCAGTACTTC. The encoded protein is CASSTRGPRPQETQYF.

This rearrangement joins TRBV7-9 to TRBJ2-1; 11 bases are a match to TRBD2. V dropped 6 bases and J dropped 7; count of bases not matched to a gene: 11. This CDR3 region has 16 residues. Germline CDR1 SEHNR, CDR2 FQNEAQ (reference sequence). The CDR3 loop reads CASSLLTSGKGNEQFF. CDR3 DNA: TGTGCCAGCAGTCTCCTGACTAGCGGGAAAGGAAATGAGCAGTTCTTC.

This sequence joins TRBV28 and TRBJ2-1, with 8 bases matching TRBD1. V lost 6 bases to trimming and J lost 4 bases; unmatched junction nucleotides: 11. Germline CDR1 is MDHEN and CDR2 is SYDVKM. The CDR3 length is 16 residues. Here the CDR3 DNA reads TGTGCCAGCAGCCGACCTGGAGGGACAGGATACAATGAGCAGTTCTTC. Protein sequence: CASSRPGGTGYNEQFF.

CDR3 protein: CASSSRSPHGNEKLFF. The CDR3 coding sequence is TGTGCCAGCAGCTCTAGAAGCCCCCACGGGAATGAAAAACTGTTTTTT. The chain combines TRBV2 with TRBJ1-4; no clear D. The germline V gene has CDR1 SNHLY and CDR2 FYNNEI. This CDR3 is 16 amino acids long. The V and J ends lost 6 bases and 5 bases respectively, with 19 bases between them.

A remark on this clone: The junction differs from germline at one of its ends, possibly a read error. This chain joins TRBV15 and TRBJ1-4, with D unresolved. The CDR3 is made up of 12 amino acids. In germline, CDR1 is LNHNV, CDR2 YYDKDF (reference sequence). The CDR3 sequence is CATSRDERKPFF. CDR3 nucleotides: TGTGCCACCAGCAGAGATGAACGGAAACCGTTTTTT.

This clone was counted a single time. This sequence joins TRBV5-1 and TRBJ2-1, with D tentatively TRBD2 (7 bases). Trimming took 1 base from V and 4 from J, leaving 12 bases between them. This CDR3 has 15 amino acids. The germline V gene encodes CDR1 SGHRS and CDR2 YFSETQ. The CDR3 is CASSLSGTSYNEQFF. In DNA, the CDR3 is TGCGCCAGCAGCTTGAGCGGGACATCATACAATGAGCAGTTCTTC.

The chain joins TRBV5-1 to TRBJ1-4, with D tentatively TRBD1 (5 bases). This CDR3 has 15 amino acids. The V end lost 4 bases, the J end lost 6 bases, and 16 bases lay between the germline ends. Germline loops: CDR1 SGHRS, CDR2 YFSETQ. DNA of the CDR3: TGCGCCAGCAGCCCCATGGGCATGGGGCATGAAAAACTGTTTTTT. Translated, it gives CASSPMGMGHEKLFF.

The table lists this clone with a count of one. V is TRBV2 and J is TRBJ1-1; D is possibly TRBD1 (6 bases). The germline CDR1 and CDR2 sequences are SNHLY and FYNNEI. V was clipped by 8 bases and J by 3 bases, with 16 bases between them. The CDR3 contains 14 residues. CDR3 nucleotide sequence: TGTGCCAGCGGGAGTGGCAGGGGTGACACTGAAGCTTTCTTT. It codes for CASGSGRGDTEAFF.

The chain couples TRBV9 to TRBJ2-2; 12 bases fit TRBD2. The germline gives CDR1 SGDLS, CDR2 YYNGEE. The CDR3 is 15 residues long. V trimming: 4 bases; J trimming: 6 bases; junction bases outside the gene matches: 4. The chain's CDR3 is CASSPTSGSAGELFF. The CDR3 region has the DNA TGTGCCAGCAGCCCGACTAGCGGGAGCGCCGGGGAGCTGTTTTTT.

V gene TRBV5-1 combines with J gene TRBJ1-4, with a possible D match to TRBD1 (5 bases). Germline CDR1 and CDR2: SGHRS and YFSETQ. This CDR3 has 13 residues. Trimming pared 5 bases from V and 8 bases from J, leaving 13 bases between. CDR3 DNA: TGCGCCAGCAGTTCTGCAGGGATGGAAAAACTGTTTTTT. Translating it yields CASSSAGMEKLFF.

The gene calls are TRBV2 and TRBJ1-3; D may be TRBD1 (6 bases). Germline V gene data show CDR1 as SNHLY and CDR2 as FYNNEI. V was shortened by 9 bases and J by 0 bases, with 15 bases between the two germline ends. This CDR3 contains 15 residues. The CDR3 DNA follows: TGTGCCAGTTCCCTGGGGGCCTTCTCTGGAAACACCATATATTTT. Protein product: CASSLGAFSGNTIYF.

This clone showed up just a few times. The rearrangement joins TRBV10-3 to TRBJ1-1; 10 bases match TRBD1. The germline gives CDR1 ENHRY, CDR2 SYGVKD. After removal of 5 bases from V and 7 bases from J, the junction contained 7 bases not matched to a gene. This CDR3 has 14 residues. The CDR3 reads CAISMGQGRSEAFF. The CDR3, as DNA: TGTGCCATCAGTATGGGACAGGGGAGGAGTGAAGCTTTCTTT.

J is TRBJ2-7 and V is TRBV12-5; D may be TRBD1 (6 bases). The V and J ends lost 3 bases and 6 bases respectively, with 12 bases between them. CDR1 is LGHNT, CDR2 FRNRAP, per germline. This CDR3 has 13 residues. CDR3: CASGLGGWGEQYF. In DNA form, the CDR3 reads TGTGCTAGTGGTTTAGGGGGATGGGGCGAGCAGTACTTC.

The V and J genes are TRBV23-1 and TRBJ2-7; D unresolved. TRBV23-1 belongs to the ORF category, with a function that is uncertain. The CDR3 length is 13 residues. Deletions cut 1 base from V and 5 bases from J, with 9 bases between. CDR3: CASSQCGRNEQYF. DNA for the CDR3: TGCGCCAGCAGTCAATGCGGTCGGAACGAGCAGTACTTC.

The chain couples TRBV7-2 to TRBJ2-3; D may be TRBD1 (7 bases). From germline, CDR1 is SGHTA and CDR2 FQGNSA. The CDR3 runs to 15 residues. Trimming cost V 6 bases and J 0 bases, with 13 bases left between them. The DNA for the CDR3 is TGTGCCAGCAGTTTACAGGGGACTAGCACAGATACGCAGTATTTT. As protein: CASSLQGTSTDTQYF.

The V gene is TRBV27, the J gene TRBJ2-7; a weak D match, TRBD2 (6 bases). This CDR3 is built from 12 residues. V lost 6 bases and J 9 bases, leaving 15 bases between the germline ends. Germline loops: CDR1 MNHEY, CDR2 SMNVEV (reference sequence). In DNA, the CDR3 is TGTGCCAGCAGCTTGGGGCGGGACGTGCAGTACTTC. The encoded protein is CASSLGRDVQYF.

V usage is TRBV9 and J usage is TRBJ2-2, with a tentative D call TRBD2 (6 bases). Germline V lookup: CDR1 SGDLS, CDR2 YYNGEE. Trimming stripped 0 bases from V and 2 bases from J, with 8 bases between. The CDR3 spans 15 residues. The CDR3 bases are TGTGCCAGCAGCGTAGGGGCGGGAAACACCGGGGAGCTGTTTTTT. The encoded protein is CASSVGAGNTGELFF.

This chain connects TRBV11-2 to TRBJ1-5, with TRBD1 identical over 7 bases. This CDR3 has 13 residues. Germline CDR1 SGHAT, CDR2 FQNNGV. J gave up 5 bases and V 4 bases, and 2 bases lay outside the gene matches. The chain's CDR3 is CASSSGGDQPQHF. CDR3 nucleotide sequence: TGTGCCAGCAGCTCAGGGGGAGATCAGCCCCAGCATTTT.

The chain recombines TRBV6-5 with TRBJ2-4; TRBD1 agrees at 7 bases. V lost 5 bases, J lost 9 bases, and 10 bases stayed unmatched. Germline CDR1 reads MNHEY; CDR2 reads SVGAGI. The CDR3 is 14 amino acids. CDR3 loop: CASSSVTGSSIQYF. Here the CDR3 DNA reads TGTGCCAGCAGTAGCGTGACAGGGTCGAGCATTCAGTACTTC.

This rearrangement joins TRBV29-1 to TRBJ2-5; possibly TRBD1 for D (5 bases). The V gene's germline CDR1 is SQVTM and CDR2 ANQGSEA. Trimming cost V 1 base and J 8 bases, with 14 bases left between them. The CDR3 runs to 13 residues. In DNA, the CDR3 is TGCAGCGTTGAAGGGGGCAGGGTCGGTACCCAGTACTTC. This codes for CSVEGGRVGTQYF.

The J gene is TRBJ2-1, the V gene TRBV6-5; 9 nucleotides line up with TRBD2. The CDR3 length is 15 residues. The junction had 6 bases not matched to a gene; V was cut back by 1 base and J by 8 bases. The germline gives CDR1 MNHEY, CDR2 SVGAGI. Written as DNA, the CDR3 is TGTGCCAGCAGTTACTTGGCGGGAGGGCCGGATGAGCAGTTCTTC. Protein: CASSYLAGGPDEQFF.

In its sample, this clone was seen once. V usage is TRBV4-1 and J usage is TRBJ2-5, with a weak D call TRBD1 (6 bases). V was shortened by 3 bases and J by 1 base, with 12 bases between the two germline ends. CDR3 length equals 15 residues. The V gene's germline CDR1 is MGHRA and CDR2 YSYEKL. The CDR3 protein is CASSHQGPGQETQYF. CDR3 nucleotides: TGCGCCAGCAGCCATCAGGGGCCTGGCCAAGAGACCCAGTACTTC.